The 18 T cell receptor beta chains below come from one sample, sequenced in a study of cytomegalovirus exposure and HLA in healthy donors. The study ran its PCR with 60 Vbeta and 13 Jbeta primers. The data were produced by immunoSEQ multiplex PCR, yet TCRdb's version contains in-frame clones alone and is incomplete. The sample includes around 120,000 clones, around 73% seen only once; the top ten take approximately 2.9%. Material for sequencing was PBMCs. The receptors were sampled from a human donor in good health.

This chain links TRBV4-2 with TRBJ2-7, with 8 bases aligning to TRBD2. Germline V gives CDR1 LGHNA, CDR2 YNFKEQ. The CDR3 is 14 amino acids. The J segment lost 7 bases and the V segment lost 1 base, leaving 6 bases of the junction unmatched. The CDR3 sequence: CASSQAGGPGEQYF. Written as DNA, the CDR3 is TGTGCCAGCAGCCAAGCGGGAGGGCCGGGTGAGCAGTACTTC.

The rearrangement uses TRBV6-5 and TRBJ2-2, with 8 nucleotides matching TRBD1. This CDR3 is built from 15 residues. Germline V gene data show CDR1 as MNHEY and CDR2 as SVGAGI. J gave up 5 bases and V 7 bases, and 9 bases lay outside the gene matches. This CDR3 is CASTPGQVGTGELFF. CDR3 nucleotides: TGTGCCAGCACCCCGGGACAGGTCGGAACCGGGGAGCTGTTTTTT.

The chain recombines TRBV7-9 with TRBJ2-1, with D unresolved. There are 17 residues in the CDR3. Trimming removed 1 base at V and 1 base at J, with 14 bases between. The germline V gene encodes CDR1 SEHNR and CDR2 FQNEAQ (reference sequence). The CDR3 protein is CASSLVIGVSSYNEQFF. CDR3 DNA: TGTGCCAGCAGCTTAGTAATTGGAGTGTCGTCCTACAATGAGCAGTTCTTC.

The CDR3 here is CASGLRAGGPGNEQFF. The CDR3 region has the DNA TGTGCTAGTGGTCTCCGAGCGGGAGGGCCGGGGAATGAGCAGTTCTTC. V and J are TRBV12-5 and TRBJ2-1, with 10 bases fitting TRBD2. The CDR3 runs to 16 residues. Germline CDR1 is LGHNT and CDR2 is FRNRAP. With V trimmed by 5 bases and J by 7 bases, 11 bases remained unmatched.

This chain joins TRBV4-3 and TRBJ2-1, with 9 bases identical to TRBD2. CDR3 length: 17 amino acids. Germline CDR1 LGHNA, CDR2 YSLEER. Trimming took 0 bases from V and 4 from J; bases not matched to a gene: 7. CDR3 in amino acids: CASSQDFTSGPYNEQFF. The CDR3 coding sequence is TGCGCCAGCAGCCAAGATTTCACTAGCGGGCCATACAATGAGCAGTTCTTC.

The CDR3 DNA reads TGTGCCAGCAGCTTGGGGGCTTATGGCTACACCTTC. Its translation: CASSLGAYGYTF. The chain carries TRBV7-9 and TRBJ1-2, with a possible D match to TRBD1 (6 bases). Deletions cut 3 bases from V and 5 bases from J, with 7 bases between. CDR3 length: 12 amino acids. CDR1 and CDR2 (germline): SEHNR, FQNEAQ (reference sequence).

This clone was seen just once. V is TRBV4-3 and J is TRBJ2-7, with D possibly being TRBD1 (7 bases). The germline gives CDR1 LGHNA, CDR2 YSLEER. This CDR3 has 16 amino acids. Trimming removed 0 bases from V and 6 bases from J, with 18 bases in between. The CDR3, as DNA: TGCGCCAGCAGCCAAGATCTTGCAGGGGGGTCGGTCGAGCAGTACTTC. Its protein product is CASSQDLAGGSVEQYF.

The genes are TRBV10-3 and TRBJ2-2, with 8 bases fitting TRBD2. The germline V gene has CDR1 ENHRY and CDR2 SYGVKD. CDR3 length equals 14 residues. V was clipped by 6 bases and J by 1 base; unmatched bases: 1. This chain's CDR3 is CAIRAGGNTGELFF. The CDR3 bases are TGTGCCATCAGGGCGGGGGGGAACACCGGGGAGCTGTTTTTT.

V usage is TRBV4-2 and J usage is TRBJ2-1; D may be TRBD2 (6 bases). Trimming left V 0 bases short and J 4 bases short, with 13 bases between. The V gene's germline CDR1 is LGHNA and CDR2 YNFKEQ. CDR3 length: 16 residues. The CDR3, as DNA: TGTGCCAGCAGCCAAGACCCGGGGGTTTCTTACAATGAGCAGTTCTTC. This gives the protein CASSQDPGVSYNEQFF.

The rearrangement joins TRBV11-2 to TRBJ2-5; 12 positions match TRBD2. CDR3 length: 17 residues. V dropped 5 bases and J dropped 1; count of bases not matched to a gene: 8. Germline CDR1 is SGHAT and CDR2 is FQNNGV. The CDR3 sequence is CASSPRLAGVVQETQYF. The CDR3, as DNA: TGTGCCAGCAGCCCCAGACTAGCGGGAGTGGTCCAAGAGACCCAGTACTTC.

The rearrangement joins TRBV5-1 to TRBJ2-3, with D maybe TRBD1 (6 bases). This CDR3 has 15 residues. Germline CDR1 is SGHRS and CDR2 is YFSETQ. The V gene lost 4 bases and the J gene lost 6 bases, with 18 bases spanning the gap. The CDR3 region has the DNA TGCGCCAGCAGCACCGGACAGACTCGTAGCGATACGCAGTATTTT. As protein: CASSTGQTRSDTQYF.

The chain has TRBV27 and TRBJ2-1; the match to TRBD2 covers 13 bases. The CDR3 is 16 residues long. Germline V gene lookup returns CDR1 MNHEY and CDR2 SMNVEV (reference sequence). J was trimmed by 5 bases and V by 2 bases; bases with no gene match: 3. The CDR3 spells CASSLGTSGNHNEQFF. As DNA, the CDR3 is TGTGCCAGCAGTTTAGGGACTAGCGGGAACCACAATGAGCAGTTCTTC.

The rearrangement joins TRBV19 to TRBJ1-5; D is unclear. The V gene lost 1 base and the J gene lost 6 bases, with 13 bases spanning the gap. This CDR3 region has 15 residues. Germline CDR1 LNHDA, CDR2 SQIVND (reference sequence). CDR3 residues: CASSIAVAGSQPQHF. CDR3 coding DNA: TGTGCCAGTAGTATAGCGGTCGCTGGGAGTCAGCCCCAGCATTTT.

In this sample, this clone turned up a few times. The J gene is TRBJ2-2, the V gene TRBV9; 11 bases align to TRBD2. The CDR3 runs to 17 residues. V shed 2 bases, J shed 2 bases, and the junction held 5 bases outside the gene matches. Germline V gene lookup returns CDR1 SGDLS and CDR2 YYNGEE. The CDR3 DNA sequence: TGTGCCAGCAGCGTCACCGGGACTAGCGGAAACACCGGGGAGCTGTTTTTT. This sequence encodes CASSVTGTSGNTGELFF.

This rearrangement joins TRBV7-8 to TRBJ1-2, with 10 positions matching TRBD1. In germline, CDR1 is SGHVS, CDR2 FQNEAQ. The CDR3 is 13 residues long. With 3 bases clipped from V and 6 bases from J, the junction kept 1 base outside the gene matches. The CDR3 region is CASSFGTGDGYTF. The CDR3 DNA follows: TGTGCCAGCAGCTTTGGGACAGGGGATGGCTACACCTTC.

This chain connects TRBV19 to TRBJ2-2; no firm D call. CDR1 is LNHDA and CDR2 is SQIVND in the germline V gene (reference sequence). Trimming cost V 2 bases and J 3 bases, with 10 bases left between them. The CDR3 is 15 amino acids. CDR3 nucleotide sequence: TGTGCCAGTAGTATACTAGGCAGTTACACCGGGGAGCTGTTTTTT. Translation: CASSILGSYTGELFF. The variable domain in full, completed from reference TRBV19 and TRBJ2-2, reads DGGITQSPKYLFRKEGQNVTLSCEQNLNHDAMYWYRQDPGQGLRLIYYSQIVNDFQKGDIAEGYSVSREKKESFPLTVTSAQKNPTAFYLCASSILGSYTGELFFGEGSRLTVL.

V is TRBV5-8 and J is TRBJ1-6; no reliable D call. The ends were cut back, 5 bases at V and 10 bases at J, with 16 bases in the middle. The CDR3 has 14 amino acids. The germline V gene has CDR1 SGHTS and CDR2 YDEGEE. The CDR3 coding sequence is TGTGCCAGCAGGTACTATGTCGGGGAGTCACCCCTCCACTTT. Its protein product is CASRYYVGESPLHF.

This sequence joins TRBV7-6 and TRBJ2-5; D perhaps matches TRBD1 (6 bases). Germline CDR1 is SGHVS and CDR2 is FNYEAQ. The CDR3 extends over 14 amino acids. The V end was cut by 1 base, the J end by 1 base, with 7 bases between. The CDR3 spells CASSLGGPQETQYF. In DNA, the CDR3 is TGTGCCAGCAGCTTAGGGGGGCCCCAAGAGACCCAGTACTTC.